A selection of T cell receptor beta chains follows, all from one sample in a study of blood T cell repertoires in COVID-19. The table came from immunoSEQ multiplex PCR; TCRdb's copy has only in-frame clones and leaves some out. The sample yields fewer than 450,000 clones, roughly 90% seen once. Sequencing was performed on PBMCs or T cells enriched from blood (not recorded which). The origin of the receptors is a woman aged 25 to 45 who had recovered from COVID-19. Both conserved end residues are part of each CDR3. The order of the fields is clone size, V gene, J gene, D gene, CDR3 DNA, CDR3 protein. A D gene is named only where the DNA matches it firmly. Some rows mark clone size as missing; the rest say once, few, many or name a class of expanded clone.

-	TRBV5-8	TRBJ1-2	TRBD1	TGTGCCAGCAGCTTGGGGAAGACAGGGGGCGCCTATGGCTACACCTTC	CASSLGKTGGAYGYTF
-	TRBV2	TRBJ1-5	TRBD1	TGTGCCAGCAGTGGACAGGGGGTTAGTGGACAGCCCCAGCATTTT	CASSGQGVSGQPQHF
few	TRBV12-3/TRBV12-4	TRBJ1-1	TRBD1	TGTGCCAGCACAACAGGGGCGGTGGAAGCTTTCTTT	CASTTGAVEAFF
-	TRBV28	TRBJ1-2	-	TGTGCCAGCAAAGGACAAGTCCATCCCCTTGGCTATGGCTACACCTTC	CASKGQVHPLGYGYTF
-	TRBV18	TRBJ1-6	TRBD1	TGTGCCAGCTCACCACCAAGCCCTGGTACAGGGGTGAGTTCACCCCTCCACTTT	CASSPPSPGTGVSSPLHF
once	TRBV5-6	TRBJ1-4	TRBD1	TGTGCCAGCAGCCCCAACAGGGGCTTGGCTGAAAAACTGTTTTTT	CASSPNRGLAEKLFF
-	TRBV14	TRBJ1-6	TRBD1	TGTGCCAGCAGCCAGTCGACAGGGGGATGGGGTTCACCCCTCCACTTT	CASSQSTGGWGSPLHF
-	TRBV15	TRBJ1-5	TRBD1	TGTGCCACGCAGGGGGATAGCAATCAGCCCCAGCATTTT	CATQGDSNQPQHF
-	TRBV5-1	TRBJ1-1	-	TGCGCCAGCAGCTTGGGGTGGGGCTCCGGGGGAACTGAAGCTTTCTTT	CASSLGWGSGGTEAFF
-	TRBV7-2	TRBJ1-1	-	TGTGCCAGCAGGCAGGGAGGAGGGACTGAAGCTTTCTTT	CASRQGGGTEAFF
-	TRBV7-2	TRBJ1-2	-	TGTGCCAGCAGCTTGGATATCAGGGGAGGGGGCTACACCTTC	CASSLDIRGGGYTF
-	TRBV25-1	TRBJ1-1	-	TGTGCCAGCAGTGCGCCGGGGCGGGGGCAGTCTGAAGCTTTCTTT	CASSAPGRGQSEAFF
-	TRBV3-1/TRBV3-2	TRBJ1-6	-	TGTGCCAGCAGCCACGGGTATAATTCACCCCTCCACTTT	CASSHGYNSPLHF
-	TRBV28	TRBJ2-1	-	TGTGCCAGCACCGGCGGGGGCACCTACAATGAGCAGTTCTTC	CASTGGGTYNEQFF
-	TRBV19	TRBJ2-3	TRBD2	TGTGCCAGTAGCGATCCTATCATAGCGGGGGACACAGATACGCAGTATTTT	CASSDPIIAGDTDTQYF
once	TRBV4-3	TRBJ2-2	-	TGCGCCAGCAGCCAAGATGTGGGGGGGGCCGGCGGGGAGCTGTTTTTT	CASSQDVGGAGGELFF
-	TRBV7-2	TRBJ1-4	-	TGTGCCAGCAGCTTAGTATCGAGGCGTAATGAAAAACTGTTTTTT	CASSLVSRRNEKLFF
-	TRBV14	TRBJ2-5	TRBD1	TGTGCCAGCAGCCGGACAGGGCGGGGGACCCAGTACTTC	CASSRTGRGTQYF